This is a list of T cell receptor beta chains from one sample in a study of T cells in narcolepsy. Libraries were prepared by immunoSEQ multiplex PCR; TCRdb keeps only in-frame clonotypes and omits some of them. The sample carries over 9,000 clones, around 94% recorded once. Sequenced material: CD45RA- memory CD4+ T cells from PBMCs. Receptor source: a human donor with narcolepsy. The CDR3 runs from the conserved cysteine through the conserved F or W. D genes are given only for firm matches. Size values are once, few and many counts, or a class for expanded clones, and some rows have none.

TRBJ2-4	TRBV20-1	NA	NA	CSAQGFDIQYF	TGCAGTGCGCAGGGATTCGACATTCAGTACTTC
TRBJ1-2	TRBV29-1	TRBD1	NA	CSVSDQGAGGYTF	TGCAGCGTTTCAGACCAGGGGGCGGGTGGCTACACCTTC
TRBJ1-4	TRBV5-4	NA	once	CASSLTVGEKLFF	TGTGCCAGCAGCCTGACAGTCGGTGAAAAACTGTTTTTT
TRBJ1-1	TRBV5-1	NA	once	CASSSYSMNTEAFF	TGCGCCAGCAGCTCCTACAGTATGAACACTGAAGCTTTCTTT
TRBJ1-3	TRBV18	NA	once	CASSRRDTPSPSGNTIYF	TGTGCCAGCTCTCGACGGGACACTCCTAGCCCCTCTGGAAACACCATATATTTT
TRBJ1-1	TRBV2	NA	NA	CASTAGLSTEAFF	TGTGCCAGCACGGCAGGGCTTTCCACTGAAGCTTTCTTT
TRBJ1-5	TRBV6-6	NA	NA	CASSYRGNQPQHF	TGTGCCAGCAGTTACAGGGGCAATCAGCCCCAGCATTTT
TRBJ1-1	TRBV2	NA	NA	CASLMALRPEAFF	TGTGCCAGCCTTATGGCGCTGCGGCCTGAAGCTTTCTTT
TRBJ1-4	TRBV19	NA	few	CASSPQRKLFF	TGTGCCAGTAGCCCCCAGCGAAAACTGTTTTTT
TRBJ2-7	TRBV10-3	NA	NA	CAISEYEGASYEQYF	TGTGCCATCAGTGAGTACGAGGGAGCGTCCTACGAGCAGTACTTC
TRBJ2-5	TRBV7-3	NA	NA	CASSLGGNQETQYF	TGTGCCAGCAGCTTAGGAGGGAACCAAGAGACCCAGTACTTC
TRBJ1-5	TRBV18	NA	NA	CASSPSVSNQPQHF	TGTGCCAGCTCCCCTAGTGTTAGCAATCAGCCCCAGCATTTT
TRBJ1-5	TRBV12-5	NA	NA	CASGLVLIRVIGTESNQPQHF	TGTGCTAGTGGTTTGGTACTGATAAGGGTTATCGGGACCGAGAGCAATCAGCCCCAGCATTTT
TRBJ2-7	TRBV6-1	TRBD1	NA	CASSEATGTGSYEQYF	TGTGCCAGCAGTGAAGCGACCGGGACAGGATCCTACGAGCAGTACTTC
TRBJ2-4	TRBV19	TRBD2	NA	CASREAGTSVRRGAKNIQYF	TGTGCCAGTAGGGAGGCCGGGACTAGCGTAAGGAGGGGAGCCAAAAACATTCAGTACTTC
TRBJ1-3	TRBV6-1	TRBD1	NA	CASSMGQHSGNTIYF	TGTGCCAGCAGTATGGGACAGCACTCTGGAAACACCATATATTTT
TRBJ2-1	TRBV5-1	NA	NA	CASSSGVYNEQFF	TGCGCCAGCAGTTCCGGGGTATACAATGAGCAGTTCTTC
TRBJ1-5	TRBV21-1	NA	once	CASSKTGGGPQHF	TGTGCCAGCAGCAAGACAGGGGGTGGGCCCCAGCATTTT
TRBJ2-7	TRBV9	TRBD1	NA	CASSVGTGGSFGEQYF	TGTGCCAGCAGCGTAGGAACAGGGGGGTCTTTCGGCGAGCAGTACTTC
TRBJ2-1	TRBV14	TRBD2	NA	CASSQEIWGRDEQFF	TGTGCCAGCAGCCAAGAGATTTGGGGGAGGGATGAGCAGTTCTTC
TRBJ1-1	TRBV11-3	NA	once	CASSPLGGAGSTEAFF	TGTGCCAGCAGCCCCTTAGGCGGGGCCGGGAGCACTGAAGCTTTCTTT
TRBJ1-6	TRBV10-2	NA	NA	CASSGLGDNPPLHF	TGCGCCAGCAGTGGTCTAGGAGATAATCCACCCCTCCACTTT
TRBJ2-7	TRBV6-6	TRBD1	NA	CASRLGQGAYEQYF	TGTGCCAGCAGATTGGGACAGGGGGCATACGAGCAGTACTTC
TRBJ2-7	TRBV5-6	TRBD1	NA	CASSTQGQEAYEQYF	TGTGCCAGCAGTACTCAGGGACAGGAGGCCTACGAGCAGTACTTC
TRBJ2-6	TRBV7-2	TRBD1	NA	CASSPVTGYGANVLTF	TGTGCCAGCAGCCCCGTGACAGGGTACGGGGCCAACGTCCTGACTTTC
TRBJ1-2	TRBV6-5	NA	NA	CASSIQGSRYGYTF	TGTGCCAGCAGTATTCAGGGCTCCCGCTATGGCTACACCTTC
TRBJ1-5	TRBV4-1	NA	NA	CASSQDLDSNQPQHF	TGCGCCAGCAGCCAAGATTTAGATAGCAATCAGCCCCAGCATTTT
TRBJ2-5	TRBV29-1	NA	NA	CSVEGWGPGQETQYF	TGCAGCGTTGAGGGCTGGGGGCCTGGCCAAGAGACCCAGTACTTC
TRBJ1-3	TRBV5-5	NA	NA	CASSVGGTGNTIYF	TGTGCCAGCAGCGTCGGGGGAACTGGAAACACCATATATTTT
TRBJ1-5	TRBV2	NA	NA	CASSGVRVYQPQHF	TGTGCCAGCTCTGGAGTGAGGGTATATCAGCCCCAGCATTTT
TRBJ2-1	TRBV25-1	TRBD2	NA	CASSGRLAGRTYNEQFF	TGTGCCAGCAGTGGACGACTAGCGGGGAGGACCTACAATGAGCAGTTCTTC
TRBJ2-4	TRBV5-4	NA	NA	CASSSQGLAKNIQYF	TGTGCCAGCAGCTCTCAGGGGTTAGCCAAAAACATTCAGTACTTC
TRBJ2-3	TRBV5-1	TRBD2	NA	CASSLVAGGHPGTDTQYF	TGCGCCAGCAGCTTGGTCGCGGGGGGGCATCCCGGCACAGATACGCAGTATTTT